This T cell receptor beta chain is from a study of CD8 T cells in Susac syndrome. The germline CDR1 and CDR2 sequences are LGHDT and YNNKEL (reference sequence). CDR3 length equals 15 residues. Trimming left V 6 bases short and J 2 bases short, with 14 bases between. Sequencing of TCR beta, carried out with a high-throughput approach, was applied to CD8+ and CD4+ T cells from the blood. Diagnostic criteria for definite or probable disease, in their recently defined form, were met by the patients with Susac syndrome. It was negative isolation that provided the CD8+ and CD4+ T cells, whereas TEMRA cells were enriched by FACS. Reverse transcription of about 0.5 to 1 ug RNA used random hexamers. Amplification of TCR beta CDR3 spanned 54 Vbeta and 13 Jbeta via immunoSEQ multiplex PCR. TCRdb re-derived calls from the immunoSEQ multiplex PCR reads in MiXCR, one entry per CDR3 protein. The sample includes under 80,000 distinct CDR3 sequences, about 92% of them seen just once.

V and J are TRBV3-1 and TRBJ1-5; D remains ambiguous. This clonotype was obtained from a human donor with Susac syndrome. Sequenced sample: CD4+ T cells from PBMCs. The CDR3 nucleotides read TGTGCCAGCAGTTACGGACTCGGGGGCAATCAGCCCCAGCATTTT. Protein: CASSYGLGGNQPQHF.